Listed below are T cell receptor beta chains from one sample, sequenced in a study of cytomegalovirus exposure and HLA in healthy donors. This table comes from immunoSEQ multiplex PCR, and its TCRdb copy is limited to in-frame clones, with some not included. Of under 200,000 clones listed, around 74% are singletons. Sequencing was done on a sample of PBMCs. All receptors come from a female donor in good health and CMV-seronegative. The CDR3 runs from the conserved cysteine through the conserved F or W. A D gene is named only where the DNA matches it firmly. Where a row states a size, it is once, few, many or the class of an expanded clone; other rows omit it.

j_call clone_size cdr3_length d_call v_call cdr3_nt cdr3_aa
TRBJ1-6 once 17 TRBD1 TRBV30 TGTGCCTGGAGGGACAGACTAACAGGGGCCAATAATTCACCCCTCCACTTT CAWRDRLTGANNSPLHF
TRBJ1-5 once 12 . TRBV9 TGTGCCAGCGGGGGGAGCAATCAGCCCCAGCATTTT CASGGSNQPQHF
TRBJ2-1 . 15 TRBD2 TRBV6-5 TGTGCCAGCAGTCTAAGCGGGAGCGACTACAATGAGCAGTTCTTC CASSLSGSDYNEQFF
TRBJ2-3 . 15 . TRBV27 TGTGCCAGCAGTTTAGGCCCTCGGGGCACAGATACGCAGTATTTT CASSLGPRGTDTQYF
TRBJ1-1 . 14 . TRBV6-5 TGTGCCAGCAGTTACTACAGGGAGGGCCCTGAAGCTTTCTTT CASSYYREGPEAFF
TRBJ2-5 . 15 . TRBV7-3 TGTGCCAGCAGCTTCTCCGGGGGGCCAGGAGAGACCCAGTACTTC CASSFSGGPGETQYF
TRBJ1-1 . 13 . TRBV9 TGTGCCAGCAGCGCAGCAGGGAACACTGAAGCTTTCTTT CASSAAGNTEAFF
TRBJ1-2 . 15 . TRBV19 TGTGCCAGTAGTATAGATCGTCCCAGGGACTATGGCTACACCTTC CASSIDRPRDYGYTF
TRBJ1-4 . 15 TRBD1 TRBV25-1 TGTGCCAGCAGTCAAATGACAGGGGATAATGAAAAACTGTTTTTT CASSQMTGDNEKLFF
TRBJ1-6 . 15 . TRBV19 TGTGCCAGTAGGCACCGGAGGGAGGGGAATTCACCCCTCCACTTT CASRHRREGNSPLHF
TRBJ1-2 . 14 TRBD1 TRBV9 TGTGCCAGCAGCATGACAGGGATGGAGTATGGCTACACCTTC CASSMTGMEYGYTF
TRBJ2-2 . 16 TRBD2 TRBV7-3 TGTGCCAGCAGTCATAGTAGCGGGATCGGATCCGGGGAGCTGTTTTTT CASSHSSGIGSGELFF
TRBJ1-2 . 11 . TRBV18 TGTGCCAGCTCCGGAGACTATGGCTACACCTTC CASSGDYGYTF
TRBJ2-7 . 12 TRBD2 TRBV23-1 TGCGCCAGCAGTCAACGGGGGGACGAGCAGTACTTC CASSQRGDEQYF
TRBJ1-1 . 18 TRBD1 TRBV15 TGTGCCACCAGCAGATCGACCGGGACAGGGGTCTTGAACACTGAAGCTTTCTTT CATSRSTGTGVLNTEAFF
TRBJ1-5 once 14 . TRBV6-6 TGTGCCAGCAGACCCGACGGAGAGTTTGGGCCCCAGCATTTT CASRPDGEFGPQHF
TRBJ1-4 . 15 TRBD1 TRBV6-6 TGTGCCACCAGCGGACAGGCCGTAACTAATGAAAAACTGTTTTTT CATSGQAVTNEKLFF
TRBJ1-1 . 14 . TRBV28 TGTGCCAGCAGTTTACCGGGAATGGACACTGAAGCTTTCTTT CASSLPGMDTEAFF
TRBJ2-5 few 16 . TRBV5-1 TGCGCCAGCAGCTTGGCCACGATGGGCCTACAAGAGACCCAGTACTTC CASSLATMGLQETQYF
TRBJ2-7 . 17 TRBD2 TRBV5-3 TGTGCCAGAAGCCAGGGACTAGCGGGAGAGTGGGAGTACGAGCAGTACTTC CARSQGLAGEWEYEQYF
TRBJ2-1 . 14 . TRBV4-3 TGCGCCAGCAGCCAAGCTTTACTAGCCGGGGAGCAGTTCTTC CASSQALLAGEQFF
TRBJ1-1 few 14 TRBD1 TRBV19 TGTGCCAGTACTACGACAGGGATGAACACTGAAGCTTTCTTT CASTTTGMNTEAFF
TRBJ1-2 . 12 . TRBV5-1 TGCGCCAGCAGCTTGGACAGATTTGGCAACACCTTC CASSLDRFGNTF
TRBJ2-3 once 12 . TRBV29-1 TGCAGCGTCGGGACTGATGGTGATACGCAGTATTTT CSVGTDGDTQYF
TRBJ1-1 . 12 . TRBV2 TGTGCCAGTTTGGGGGGGAACACTGAAGCTTTCTTT CASLGGNTEAFF
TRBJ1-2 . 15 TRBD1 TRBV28 TGTGCCAGCAGTTTGGCGCCGGGACAGGACTATGGCTACACCTTC CASSLAPGQDYGYTF
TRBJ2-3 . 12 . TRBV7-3 TGTGCCAGCAGCCCTAGGGGGGGGTCGCAGTATTTT CASSPRGGSQYF
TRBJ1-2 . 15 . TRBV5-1 TGCGCCAGCAGCTTAACAGCTGAATCTAACTATGGCTACACCTTC CASSLTAESNYGYTF
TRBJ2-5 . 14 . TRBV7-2 TGTGCCAGCAGCCATAACCTAGGTCAAGAGACCCAGTACTTC CASSHNLGQETQYF
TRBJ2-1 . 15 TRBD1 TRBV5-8 TGTGCCAGCACCCCGCCGGGACAGGCCTACAATGAGCAGTTCTTC CASTPPGQAYNEQFF
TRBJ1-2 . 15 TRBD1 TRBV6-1 TGTGCCAGCAGTGAAAGCGGTGGGACAGCTTATGGCTACACCTTC CASSESGGTAYGYTF
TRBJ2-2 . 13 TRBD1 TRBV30 TGTGCCTGGGACAGGGTGACGGCCGGGGAGCTGTTTTTT CAWDRVTAGELFF
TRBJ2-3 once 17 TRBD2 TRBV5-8 TGTGCCAGCAGCTTGACTAGCGGGAGGAGGGCCACAGATACGCAGTATTTT CASSLTSGRRATDTQYF
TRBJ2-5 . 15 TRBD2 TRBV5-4 TGTGCCAGCACCCGGACTAGCTCTCCGCAAGAGACCCAGTACTTC CASTRTSSPQETQYF
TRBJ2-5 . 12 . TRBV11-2 TGTGCCTGGGGCGGGGCAGTAGGGACCCAGTACTTC CAWGGAVGTQYF
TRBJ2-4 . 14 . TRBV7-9 TGTGCCAGCAGCCTTAGAGCCGGAGGGAACATTCAGTACTTC CASSLRAGGNIQYF
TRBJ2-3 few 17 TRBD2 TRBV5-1 TGCGCCAGCAGCTTGGTGGCGGGAGTCGGGTTGACAGATACGCAGTATTTT CASSLVAGVGLTDTQYF
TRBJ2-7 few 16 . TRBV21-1 TGTGCCAGCAAGGGAAGACTAGCGGGAGTCGGTTACGAGCAGTACTTC CASKGRLAGVGYEQYF
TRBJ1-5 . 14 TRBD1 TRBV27 TGTGCCAGCAGTCAGACAGGGGGCAATCAGCCCCAGCATTTT CASSQTGGNQPQHF
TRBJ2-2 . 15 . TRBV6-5 TGTGCCAGCAGTTACTCGCCTCCGGGCACCGGGGAGCTGTTTTTT CASSYSPPGTGELFF
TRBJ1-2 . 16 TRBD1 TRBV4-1 TGCGCCAGCAGCCCCCACTGGCAAGACAGGGTGGACGGCTACACCTTC CASSPHWQDRVDGYTF
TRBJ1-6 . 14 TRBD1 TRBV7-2 TGTGCCAGCAGCACGGACAGGCTTAATTCACCCCTCCACTTT CASSTDRLNSPLHF
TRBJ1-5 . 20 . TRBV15 TGTGCCACCAGCAGAGGTGGACTAGACAGCCCAACATATAGCAATCAGCCCCAGCATTTT CATSRGGLDSPTYSNQPQHF
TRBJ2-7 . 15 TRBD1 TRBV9 TGTGCCAGCAGCGAGTCACAGGGGGCAACCTACGAGCAGTACTTC CASSESQGATYEQYF
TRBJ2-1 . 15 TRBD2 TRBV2 TGTGCCAGCAGTACCACAGGCGGGGGGGTTGGTGAGCAGTTCTTC CASSTTGGGVGEQFF
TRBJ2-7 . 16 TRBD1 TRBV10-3 TGTGCCATCAGTGAGGGACAGGGACAAGGCTCCTACGAGCAGTACTTC CAISEGQGQGSYEQYF
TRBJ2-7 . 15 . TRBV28 TGTGCCAGCACTCCCGAGCGGGCCACATCCTACGAGCAGTACTTC CASTPERATSYEQYF
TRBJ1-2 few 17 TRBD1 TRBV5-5 TGTGCCAGCAGCCCGCGGGGTGCGGGACAGGGGGCGGGCGGCTACACCTTC CASSPRGAGQGAGGYTF
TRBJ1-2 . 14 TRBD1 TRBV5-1 TGCGCCAGCAGCTTAGGACAGGGGGCGCGGGGCTACACCTTC CASSLGQGARGYTF
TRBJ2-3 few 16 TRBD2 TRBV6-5 TGTGCCAGCAGTTTAGGACTAGCGGGGGGCACAGATACGCAGTATTTT CASSLGLAGGTDTQYF
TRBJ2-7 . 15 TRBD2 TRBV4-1 TGCGCCAGCAGCCAAGAGTGGGGAGGGTTCTACGAGCAGTACTTC CASSQEWGGFYEQYF
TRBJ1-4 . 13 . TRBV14 TGTGCCAGCAGCAGCCAGGGCGAAGAAAAACTGTTTTTT CASSSQGEEKLFF